This TCR beta chain was captured in a study of T-cell reconstitution after alpha-beta-depleted transplantation in children. Points from the study as a whole: At day 60, the high TCRbeta diversity found in some patients originated from recipient T cells and thymic progenitors that had survived.

V was pared by 0 bases and J by 2 bases, with 3 bases between. In germline, CDR1 is LNHNV, CDR2 YYDKDF (reference sequence). This CDR3 contains 13 residues. It was with unique molecular identifiers that the TCRbeta library was prepared. TCRdb passed the PCR reads through MiXCR, listing each CDR3 protein once. The sample holds 800,000 to 1,000,000 distinct CDR3 sequences, around 30% seen once. For this clonotype: What it binds is unknown.

The sequence was collected from a boy younger than two who had a stem cell transplant for SCID, so the T cells may come from the graft donor. The V call is TRBV15, the J call TRBJ2-3; no definite D call. Sequencing used PBMCs, mostly from graft donor cells, obtained 360 days after TCRalphabeta/CD19-depleted stem cell transplant. The CDR3 protein is CATSRDITDTQYF. The DNA of the CDR3 is TGTGCCACCAGCAGAGATATCACAGATACGCAGTATTTT.